This T cell receptor beta chain was captured by sequencing in a study of blood T cell repertoires in COVID-19. Study in general: Acute-phase and convalescent COVID-19 samples originated in the United States, Italy and Spain. The cDNA or gDNA used as material had been derived from T cells, B-cell-depleted T cells, or PBMCs.

CDR1 and CDR2 (germline): SGHRS, YFSETQ. The CDR3 has 13 residues. With V trimmed by 9 bases and J by 7 bases, 7 bases remained unmatched. Per the study methods: How many nucleated cells were present was estimated from reference gene primer amplification. The repertoire was sequenced with immunoSEQ multiplex PCR; TCRdb's copy has only in-frame clones and lacks some. For V, J and clone size, that table is used; D and trimming come from the DNA. The profile shows over 70,000 clones, 88% of them singletons. V and J are TRBV5-1 and TRBJ1-6, with 7 bases fitting TRBD1. The receptor comes from an elderly woman with acute or convalescent COVID-19. Sequencing was done on a sample of peripheral blood. Here the CDR3 DNA reads TGCGCCACTTCACGGGACAGCAATTCACCCCTCCACTTT. Its translation: CATSRDSNSPLHF.